One sample yielded the 5 T cell receptor beta chains listed below, sequenced in a study of control samples from healthy donors and cancer patients. Only in-frame clones appear in the TCRdb table, and some are missing; sequencing was by immunoSEQ multiplex PCR. Here the sample spans some 12,000 clones, around 94% being singletons. The sample consisted of PBMCs. All receptors come from an older man with head and neck cancer.

V gene TRBV5-1 combines with J gene TRBJ2-5; the match to TRBD2 covers 11 bases. V shed 5 bases, J shed 5 bases, and the junction held 8 bases outside the gene matches. Germline V lookup: CDR1 SGHRS, CDR2 YFSETQ. The CDR3 is 15 amino acids. CDR3 in DNA: TGCGCCAGCAGGAATAGCGGGGGGGCTTCGGAGACCCAGTACTTC. Encoded protein: CASRNSGGASETQYF.

The chain is built from TRBV6-2 or TRBV6-3 and TRBJ2-7; 7 bases are a match to TRBD1. The CDR3 runs 14 residues. The germline gives CDR1 MNHEY, CDR2 SVGEGT. V lost 2 bases and J lost 4; bases outside the gene matches: 5. Here the CDR3 reads CASSYPGGRYEQYF. The DNA for the CDR3 is TGTGCCAGCAGTTACCCAGGGGGAAGGTACGAGCAGTACTTC.

The chain couples TRBV21-1 to TRBJ2-5. TRBV21-1 is labeled a pseudogene. This CDR3 is built from 16 residues. The CDR3 DNA reads as TGTGCCAGCAGCAAGGGTTGTCAGGGCGCGGGAGAGACCCAGTACTTC. This gives the protein CASSKGCQGAGETQYF.

The gene calls are TRBV2 and TRBJ1-3, with D perhaps matching TRBD1 (5 bases). The CDR3 runs to 11 residues. Trimming left V 8 bases short and J 7 bases short, with 9 bases between. Per germline, CDR1 SNHLY and CDR2 FYNNEI. The CDR3 spells CASEQGNTIYF. DNA for the CDR3: TGTGCCAGCGAGCAGGGCAACACCATATATTTT.

The rearrangement joins TRBV27 to TRBJ1-1, with D uncertain. CDR1 MNHEY and CDR2 SMNVEV come from the germline V gene (reference sequence). The V end was cut by 1 base, the J end by 1 base, with 4 bases between. This CDR3 region has 13 residues. The CDR3 DNA reads as TGTGCCAGCAGTTTATGGGCGAACACTGAAGCTTTCTTT. As protein: CASSLWANTEAFF.